This section outlines one TCR beta chain sequence together with its context. Its antigen is undetermined. This table comes from immunoSEQ multiplex PCR, and its TCRdb copy is limited to in-frame clones, with some not included. The sample contains 100,000 to 150,000 clones, about 82% of which appear only once. The CDR3 runs to 16 residues. The trim removed 5 bases at V and 4 bases at J, leaving 12 bases unmatched. CDR1 and CDR2 from the germline V gene are MDHEN and SYDVKM. The sample comes from a study of a mutant IDH1 vaccine in newly diagnosed glioma. Described time point: week 11, during vaccination. Alongside topical imiquimod, each dose of vaccine comprised 300 ug of mutant IDH1 20-mer peptide. The donor cohort comprised cases of new WHO grade 3 or 4 IDH1-mutant, ATRX-lost astrocytoma. Whole-study findings and limits: Detectable vaccine-induced immune responses arose in about 92% of patients.

The genes are TRBV28 and TRBJ2-5; 8 bases map to TRBD2. This clonotype was obtained from a middle-aged man with glioma. This material consisted of PBMCs, taken from a glioma patient whose treatment included an IDH1 peptide vaccine. The CDR3 DNA sequence: TGTGCCAGCAGTCCCCGGGGGGGGCTAAGTCGAGAGACCCAGTACTTC. It encodes CASSPRGGLSRETQYF. Full variable domain (outside the CDR3, taken from reference TRBV28 and TRBJ2-5): DVKVTQSSRYLVKRTGEKVFLECVQDMDHENMFWYRQDPGLGLRLIYFSYDVKMKEKGDIPEGYSVSREKKERFSLILESASTNQTSMYLCASSPRGGLSRETQYFGPGTRLLVL.